Below, 21 T cell receptor beta chains from the same sample are listed, as sequenced in a study of blood T cell repertoires in COVID-19. Only in-frame clones appear in the TCRdb table, and some are missing; sequencing was by immunoSEQ multiplex PCR. The sample lists hundreds of thousands of clones, roughly 90% occurring once. The sample taken for sequencing was peripheral blood. These TCRs come from a woman between 50 and 59 years old with active or convalescent COVID-19.

The genes are TRBV7-2 and TRBJ1-5, with a weak D call TRBD1 (5 bases). The CDR3 sequence is 14 residues long. CDR1 is SGHTA, CDR2 FQGNSA, per germline. With 2 bases removed from V and 3 bases from J, the gap between germline ends came to 8 bases. CDR3: CASSLQGLNQPQHF. Written as DNA, the CDR3 is TGTGCCAGCAGCTTACAGGGTCTCAATCAGCCCCAGCATTTT.

The V and J genes are TRBV30 and TRBJ1-5, with 10 bases fitting TRBD1. CDR3 length: 16 residues. Germline values: CDR1 GTSNPN, CDR2 SVGIG (reference sequence). J was trimmed by 1 base and V by 3 bases; bases with no gene match: 6. CDR3 coding DNA: TGTGCCTGGAGCACCGGGACAGGGGCCAGCAATCAGCCCCAGCATTTT. It codes for CAWSTGTGASNQPQHF.

V gene TRBV7-9 combines with J gene TRBJ2-7, with TRBD2 identical over 14 bases. The J segment lost 4 bases and the V segment lost 4 bases, leaving 6 bases of the junction unmatched. Germline V gene lookup returns CDR1 SEHNR and CDR2 FQNEAQ (reference sequence). CDR3 size: 16 residues. The CDR3 sequence: CASSSPGTSGSYEQYF. The CDR3 bases are TGTGCCAGCAGCTCCCCCGGGACTAGCGGGAGTTACGAGCAGTACTTC.

The V gene is TRBV5-1, the J gene TRBJ1-1; D may be TRBD1 (5 bases). The CDR3 has 16 amino acids. V was cut by 0 bases and J by 0 bases, with 12 bases left in between. Germline CDR1 is SGHRS and CDR2 is YFSETQ. The CDR3 DNA follows: TGCGCCAGCAGCTTGGCCTTGCAGGGTATGAACACTGAAGCTTTCTTT. Encoded protein: CASSLALQGMNTEAFF.

The J gene is TRBJ2-5, the V gene TRBV11-2; 11 bases are a match to TRBD1. Germline V gives CDR1 SGHAT, CDR2 FQNNGV. V gave up 3 bases and J gave up 4 bases; unmatched junction bases: 7. This CDR3 has 16 residues. DNA of the CDR3: TGTGCCAGCAGCTTCGTGGAAGGGACAGGGGGAGAGACCCAGTACTTC. Translating it yields CASSFVEGTGGETQYF.

The genes are TRBV4-3 and TRBJ1-3; 10 bases are a match to TRBD1. In germline, CDR1 is LGHNA, CDR2 YSLEER. The CDR3 consists of 16 residues. V shed 3 bases and J 3 bases; nucleotides not matched to a gene: 5. The CDR3 sequence is CASSQLTGGSGNTIYF. The CDR3 DNA follows: TGCGCCAGCAGCCAGCTGACAGGGGGCAGTGGAAACACCATATATTTT.

The V call is TRBV7-8, the J call TRBJ1-6; D is perhaps TRBD1 (6 bases). Per the germline V gene, CDR1 is SGHVS and CDR2 is FQNEAQ. Trimming pared 11 bases from V and 2 bases from J, leaving 16 bases between. CDR3 length: 15 amino acids. In DNA form, the CDR3 reads TGTGCCGCCGGAGCGCAGGGGCCCTATAATTCACCCCTCCACTTT. The encoded protein is CAAGAQGPYNSPLHF. The whole variable domain, filled in from reference TRBV7-8 and TRBJ1-6, reads GAGVSQSPRYKVAKRGQDVALRCDPISGHVSLFWYQQALGQGPEFLTYFQNEAQLDKSGLPSDRFFAERPEGSVSTLKIQRTQQEDSAVYLCAAGAQGPYNSPLHFGNGTRLTVT.

This chain joins TRBV6-2 or TRBV6-3 and TRBJ1-2, with D hard to call. CDR1 and CDR2 (germline): MNHEY, SVGEGT. This CDR3 is 14 amino acids long. The V end was cut by 2 bases, the J end by 7 bases, with 14 bases between. CDR3 sequence reads: CASSYSGQAGGYTF. The DNA of the CDR3 is TGTGCCAGCAGTTACAGCGGGCAGGCCGGTGGCTACACCTTC.

The V call is TRBV5-4, the J call TRBJ2-1; the match to TRBD2 covers 11 bases. The V and J ends lost 4 bases and 7 bases, in that order; junction bases with no gene match: 7. Germline CDR1 and CDR2: SGHNT and YYREEE (reference sequence). The CDR3 runs 15 residues. The CDR3 coding sequence is TGTGCCAGCAGCCTTAGCGGGGGGGCCTGGAATGAGCAGTTCTTC. It encodes CASSLSGGAWNEQFF.

As regards this clone: Other DNA sequences in this sample translate to the same CDR3. CDR3 sequence (DNA): TGTGCCAGCAGCTTAACGGGAGACACTGAAGCTTTCTTT. It translates to CASSLTGDTEAFF. This chain links TRBV7-3 with TRBJ1-1; D not certain. The V end lost 0 bases, the J end lost 3 bases, and 5 bases lay between the germline ends. The CDR3 covers 13 residues. Germline V CDR1 and CDR2: SGHTA, FQGTGA. Full variable domain (outside the CDR3, taken from reference TRBV7-3 and TRBJ1-1): GAGVSQTPSNKVTEKGKYVELRCDPISGHTALYWYRQSLGQGPEFLIYFQGTGAADDSGLPNDRFFAVRPEGSVSTLKIQRTERGDSAVYLCASSLTGDTEAFFGQGTRLTVV.

The chain combines TRBV5-1 with TRBJ1-1; tentatively, D is TRBD1 (5 bases). V was cut by 0 bases and J by 5 bases, with 17 bases left in between. The CDR3 spans 16 residues. The germline CDR1 and CDR2 sequences are SGHRS and YFSETQ. The CDR3 sequence is CASSLDHRGESTEAFF. CDR3 sequence (DNA): TGCGCCAGCAGCTTGGATCATCGGGGGGAGTCTACTGAAGCTTTCTTT.

Details on this clone: Other nucleotide sequences in the sample specify the same CDR3. The rearrangement uses TRBV27 and TRBJ2-3; D call uncertain. The CDR3 has 14 residues. Trimming shortened V by 2 bases and J by 0 bases, and 6 bases separated the two germline ends. Germline V gives CDR1 MNHEY, CDR2 SMNVEV (reference sequence). The CDR3 coding sequence is TGTGCCAGCAGTTTAGGGCCTAGCACAGATACGCAGTATTTT. Translated, it gives CASSLGPSTDTQYF.

This sequence joins TRBV7-2 and TRBJ1-1; perhaps TRBD1 as D (5 bases). Trimming pared 4 bases from V and 0 bases from J, leaving 12 bases between. The length of the CDR3 is 15 residues. CDR1 and CDR2 (germline): SGHTA, FQGNSA. The DNA for the CDR3 is TGTGCCAGCAGCTCTGCCACAGGAATGAACACTGAAGCTTTCTTT. Translation gives CASSSATGMNTEAFF.

V usage is TRBV15 and J usage is TRBJ1-1, with no clear D. The CDR3 covers 13 residues. V shed 5 bases and J shed 11 bases, with 18 bases lying between them. In germline, CDR1 is LNHNV, CDR2 YYDKDF (reference sequence). The CDR3 DNA follows: TGTGCCACCAGCTCCTACCCCCCTAGCCCCGCTTTCTTT. This translates into CATSSYPPSPAFF. The full variable domain, in which reference TRBV15 and TRBJ1-1 provide the parts outside the CDR3, is DAMVIQNPRYQVTQFGKPVTLSCSQTLNHNVMYWYQQKSSQAPKLLFHYYDKDFNNEADTPDNFQSRRPNTSFCFLDIRSPGLGDTAMYLCATSSYPPSPAFFGQGTRLTVV.

The rearrangement joins TRBV18 to TRBJ1-2; 7 bases line up with TRBD1. The V segment lost 1 base and the J segment 8 bases; nucleotides outside the gene matches: 4. Germline loops: CDR1 KGHSH, CDR2 LQKENI. The CDR3 has 13 amino acids. Here the CDR3 DNA reads TGTGCCAGCTCACCACAGGGGGCTGAGGGCTACACCTTC. Protein: CASSPQGAEGYTF.

The chain uses TRBV19 and TRBJ1-1, with D unresolved. The CDR3 is 11 residues long. Trimming stripped 7 bases from V and 4 bases from J, with 7 bases between. CDR1 and CDR2 from the germline V gene are LNHDA and SQIVND (reference sequence). In nucleotides, the CDR3 is TGTGCCAGTATCGGTCGCACTGAAGCTTTCTTT. Its protein is CASIGRTEAFF. Based on the CDR3 plus reference TRBV19 and TRBJ1-1, the full variable domain is DGGITQSPKYLFRKEGQNVTLSCEQNLNHDAMYWYRQDPGQGLRLIYYSQIVNDFQKGDIAEGYSVSREKKESFPLTVTSAQKNPTAFYLCASIGRTEAFFGQGTRLTVV.

This chain links TRBV5-1 with TRBJ1-2, with a weak D call TRBD1 (5 bases). Trimming took 0 bases from V and 2 from J, leaving 11 bases between them. The CDR3 length is 15 residues. Germline CDR1 reads SGHRS; CDR2 reads YFSETQ. The CDR3: CASSLGQGRNYGYTF. CDR3 DNA: TGCGCCAGCAGCTTGGGGCAGGGAAGGAACTATGGCTACACCTTC.

The gene calls are TRBV20-1 and TRBJ1-1, with TRBD1 matching over 7 bases. CDR1 DFQATT and CDR2 SNEGSKA come from the germline V gene (reference sequence). The CDR3 length is 11 residues. Germline trimming cut 6 bases from V and 13 bases from J; bases unmatched to any gene: 11. DNA of the CDR3: TGCAGTGCCCAAGACAGGGTTAGGGGTTTCTTT. Protein sequence: CSAQDRVRGFF.

The CDR3 DNA reads TGTGCCATCAATTTGGAGCCGAGGAACACTGAAGCTTTCTTT. Protein: CAINLEPRNTEAFF. The rearrangement joins TRBV6-1 to TRBJ1-1; D remains unclear. Between the trimmed V and J ends, which lost 10 bases and 1 base, there was a span of 16 bases. CDR3 length: 14 amino acids. Germline values: CDR1 MNHNS, CDR2 SASEGT.

The chain couples TRBV27 to TRBJ2-7, with TRBD2 matching over 13 bases. Germline V CDR1 and CDR2: MNHEY, SMNVEV (reference sequence). The V gene end was trimmed by 5 bases and the J gene end by 6 bases; junction bases not matched to a gene: 4. CDR3 length: 14 amino acids. The CDR3 region has the DNA TGTGCCAGCAGTGGACTAGCGGGAGTTGGCGAGCAGTACTTC. It is translated as CASSGLAGVGEQYF.

The gene calls are TRBV6-5 and TRBJ2-5, with D maybe TRBD1 (6 bases). The CDR3 consists of 14 residues. Trimming cost V 2 bases and J 1 base, with 8 bases left between them. Germline V gives CDR1 MNHEY, CDR2 SVGAGI. The CDR3 DNA follows: TGTGCCAGCAGTTACCTGACAGGCCAAGAGACCCAGTACTTC. Translating it yields CASSYLTGQETQYF.